This TCR beta chain is drawn from a study of T cells in Graves' hyperthyroidism and ophthalmopathy. RNA transcripts provided the source from which TCR beta CDR3 regions were amplified. HTBI primers were used for first-round RT-PCR of the TCR CDR3. TCRdb ran MiXCR on the multiplex PCR reads and lists one entry per CDR3 protein. The sample yields 500,000 to 650,000 distinct CDR3 sequences, around 50% seen once. This clonotype has ten or more counts. Its specificity is not known. Notes on the study in general: Ophthalmopathy was identified by the model a median around 5.9 months ahead of onset.

CDR1 is SGHTA and CDR2 is FQGNSA in the germline V gene. This CDR3 is built from 14 residues. Trimming took 5 bases from V and 6 from J; bases not matched to a gene: 7. The material sequenced was peripheral blood or thyroid tissue (not recorded which). The sequence was obtained from an adult woman with Graves' disease, either hyperthyroidism or ophthalmopathy (not recorded which). The chain uses TRBV7-2 and TRBJ1-2; 9 nucleotides align to TRBD1. The CDR3 spells CASSKQGALDGYTF. CDR3 sequence (DNA): TGTGCCAGCAGCAAACAGGGGGCTCTAGATGGCTACACCTTC. Combining the CDR3 with reference TRBV7-2 and TRBJ1-2 gives the whole variable domain GAGVSQSPSNKVTEKGKDVELRCDPISGHTALYWYRQSLGQGLEFLIYFQGNSAPDKSGLPSDRFSAERTGGSVSTLTIQRTQQEDSAVYLCASSKQGALDGYTFGSGTRLTVV.